These T cell receptor beta chains were read from a single sample in a study of Graves' ophthalmopathy and Graves' hyperthyroidism. TCRdb independently ran MiXCR on the multiplex PCR reads; one entry per CDR3 protein. The sample has 220,000 or so distinct CDR3 sequences; about 22% are singletons. Input material: peripheral blood. The receptors come from a woman between 50 and 59 years old with Graves' ophthalmopathy. Each CDR3 is given with its conserved first and last residue.

v_call: TRBV4-1; j_call: TRBJ2-5; cdr3_aa: CASSQSLWEGRVSQETQYF
v_call: TRBV7-9; j_call: TRBJ2-5; cdr3_aa: CASSSPGWETQYF
v_call: TRBV9; j_call: TRBJ1-3; cdr3_aa: CASGRSGNTIYF
v_call: TRBV7-2; j_call: TRBJ2-5; cdr3_aa: CASSLVAALETQYF
v_call: TRBV12-3/TRBV12-4; j_call: TRBJ1-1; cdr3_aa: CASATGTGEAFF
v_call: TRBV7-8; j_call: TRBJ2-7; cdr3_aa: CASSLGGGRDNPYEQYF
v_call: TRBV13; j_call: TRBJ2-5; cdr3_aa: CASSRVQETQYF
v_call: TRBV20-1; j_call: TRBJ1-5; cdr3_aa: CSVQSGTGHQPQHF
v_call: TRBV7-3; j_call: TRBJ2-2; cdr3_aa: CASKLGHNTGELFF
v_call: TRBV12-3/TRBV12-4; j_call: TRBJ2-5; cdr3_aa: CASSLSRDSLGTQYF
v_call: TRBV7-2; j_call: TRBJ1-5; cdr3_aa: CASSPTGALIQPQHF
v_call: TRBV27; j_call: TRBJ2-7; cdr3_aa: CASSFTANSYEQYF
v_call: TRBV5-1; j_call: TRBJ2-5; cdr3_aa: CASSFLPGDGQETQYF
v_call: TRBV7-7; j_call: TRBJ2-7; cdr3_aa: CASSLVFMCGRTNEQYF
v_call: TRBV5-1; j_call: TRBJ1-2; cdr3_aa: CASSFTGEYGYTF
v_call: TRBV28; j_call: TRBJ2-2; cdr3_aa: CASKKGDLDTGELFF
v_call: TRBV15; j_call: TRBJ2-7; cdr3_aa: CATSRDKSERDLTYEQYF
v_call: TRBV6-1; j_call: TRBJ1-1; cdr3_aa: CASSRKTGGTEAFF
v_call: TRBV11-2; j_call: TRBJ2-5; cdr3_aa: CASSLQWETQYF
v_call: TRBV6-2/TRBV6-3; j_call: TRBJ2-2; cdr3_aa: CASSPNLFRLASNTGELFF
v_call: TRBV24-1; j_call: TRBJ2-5; cdr3_aa: CATGAGGETQYF
v_call: TRBV5-1; j_call: TRBJ2-7; cdr3_aa: CASSLEGQWEQYF
v_call: TRBV6-5; j_call: TRBJ2-2; cdr3_aa: CASGYPRSNTGELFF
v_call: TRBV6-1; j_call: TRBJ1-6; cdr3_aa: CASSTGPSSPLHF
v_call: TRBV14; j_call: TRBJ1-1; cdr3_aa: CASSQKTGESGMNTEAFF
v_call: TRBV24-1; j_call: TRBJ1-1; cdr3_aa: CASSGGAGTEAFF
v_call: TRBV6-4; j_call: TRBJ1-3; cdr3_aa: CASRADRLGNTIYF
v_call: TRBV11-2; j_call: TRBJ2-7; cdr3_aa: CASKGLAGRREQYF
v_call: TRBV3-1; j_call: TRBJ2-7; cdr3_aa: CASSRPDHPPYEQYF
v_call: TRBV15; j_call: TRBJ2-7; cdr3_aa: CATSKRSRSYEQYF
v_call: TRBV7-2; j_call: TRBJ1-5; cdr3_aa: CASSVDGINQPQHF
v_call: TRBV28; j_call: TRBJ1-1; cdr3_aa: CASRGRGGREAFF
v_call: TRBV10-3; j_call: TRBJ1-1; cdr3_aa: CAISAQGVNTEAFF
v_call: TRBV20-1; j_call: TRBJ2-7; cdr3_aa: CSARATGGIHEQYF
v_call: TRBV10-1; j_call: TRBJ2-7; cdr3_aa: CASSELGGSKDEQYF
v_call: TRBV11-2; j_call: TRBJ2-7; cdr3_aa: CASSSYTGRNF
v_call: TRBV6-1; j_call: TRBJ1-1; cdr3_aa: CAIRQGVNTEAFF
v_call: TRBV29-1; j_call: TRBJ2-7; cdr3_aa: CSVVPGTGTVEQYF
v_call: TRBV6-1; j_call: TRBJ1-2; cdr3_aa: CASSEGRQGGYGYTF
v_call: TRBV6-1; j_call: TRBJ2-2; cdr3_aa: CALGVANTGELFF
v_call: TRBV27; j_call: TRBJ1-2; cdr3_aa: CASSSQGYGYTF
v_call: TRBV6-2/TRBV6-3; j_call: TRBJ2-2; cdr3_aa: CASSGPGGRPWTGELFF
v_call: TRBV6-4; j_call: TRBJ1-5; cdr3_aa: CASSGPYVQGRHQPQHF